This T cell receptor (beta chain) was identified in a study of blood T cells in healthy people across ages. A second roughly 6 to 12 cycle PCR used barcoded and J-beta primers. Each cDNA molecule was tagged by a template-switch adaptor that had 12 random nucleotides. TCRdb re-analysed the 5' RACE reads in MiXCR, keeping a single row per CDR3 protein. The profile shows about 720,000 distinct CDR3 sequences, approximately 25% of them singletons. CDR3 size: 13 residues. The V end was cut by 0 bases, the J end by 5 bases, with 7 bases between. The V gene's germline CDR1 is SQVTM and CDR2 ANQGSEA. These data were likewise used in another study, on T cells of mothers and their children. According to that study: Each mother yielded more than 9 million TCR beta CDR3 reads. Each child yielded around 2.9 million reads. Normalized overlap was always slightly, never significantly, higher in related than unrelated mother-child pairs.

Sequencing used blood. The chain recombines TRBV29-1 with TRBJ2-2; D gene uncertain. The sequence derives from a boy aged 5-17 years in good health. CDR3 nucleotides: TGCAGCGTTGAAGAAGAGGAGACCGGGGAGCTGTTTTTT. Its translation: CSVEEEETGELFF.